These 21 T cell receptor beta chains share one sample of origin, sequenced in a study of monozygotic twins with cystic fibrosis. TCRdb's table, derived via immunoSEQ multiplex PCR, lists solely in-frame clones and lacks some. The data show tens of thousands of clones, about 87% seen once. Material: blood. The receptors stem from a woman in her 30s with cystic fibrosis.

The chain couples TRBV5-4 to TRBJ2-7; 13 positions match TRBD2. This CDR3 is built from 16 residues. The V gene's germline CDR1 is SGHNT and CDR2 YYREEE (reference sequence). The junction had 5 bases not matched to a gene; V was cut back by 3 bases and J by 2 bases. CDR3 sequence (DNA): TGTGCCAGCAGCTCCTTGACTAGCGGGGGGCCCTACGAGCAGTACTTC. Its protein product is CASSSLTSGGPYEQYF.

This sequence joins TRBV11-2 and TRBJ2-3, with 9 nucleotides matching TRBD2. V gave up 7 bases and J gave up 1 base; unmatched junction bases: 6. In germline, CDR1 is SGHAT, CDR2 FQNNGV. The CDR3 is 15 amino acids. The DNA of the CDR3 is TGTGCCAGCATCCGTAGCGGGGGCCGCACAGATACGCAGTATTTT. Protein: CASIRSGGRTDTQYF.

This chain connects TRBV19 to TRBJ2-1; 7 nucleotides align to TRBD2. J gave up 16 bases and V 3 bases, and 18 bases lay outside the gene matches. The germline CDR1 and CDR2 sequences are LNHDA and SQIVND (reference sequence). The CDR3 covers 15 residues. DNA for the CDR3: TGTGCCAGTAGTATTAGCCTAGCGGCGGGGGTATCGGGATTCTTC. Its protein product is CASSISLAAGVSGFF.

DNA for the CDR3: TGCGCCAGCAACCTAAACGGGCTGGGGCTTACAACTAATGAAAAACTGTTTTTT. Its protein product is CASNLNGLGLTTNEKLFF. This rearrangement joins TRBV23-1 to TRBJ1-4, with D possibly TRBD1 on 5 matching bases. TRBV23-1 is filed as an ORF, its function uncertain. This CDR3 region has 18 residues. Trimming stripped 7 bases from V and 0 bases from J, with 21 bases between.

V gene TRBV6-5 combines with J gene TRBJ2-7, with 7 bases aligning to TRBD2. J was trimmed by 0 bases and V by 7 bases; bases with no gene match: 6. Germline assignment: CDR1 MNHEY and CDR2 SVGAGI. The CDR3 contains 14 residues. Here the CDR3 DNA reads TGTGCCAGCACTAGAGCGGGAAGCTCCTACGAGCAGTACTTC. Translated: CASTRAGSSYEQYF.

V usage is TRBV6-4 and J usage is TRBJ2-7, with 8 bases lining up with TRBD1. Germline V lookup: CDR1 MRHNA, CDR2 SNTAGT. The CDR3 contains 16 residues. The trim removed 5 bases at V and 1 base at J, leaving 10 bases unmatched. CDR3 in amino acids: CASSIDPDRVSYEQYF. The CDR3 coding sequence is TGTGCCAGCAGTATAGACCCGGACAGGGTTTCCTACGAGCAGTACTTC.

This chain connects TRBV28 to TRBJ2-3; 15 nucleotides agree with TRBD2. The junction had 20 bases not matched to a gene; V was cut back by 4 bases and J by 0 bases. Germline assignment: CDR1 MDHEN and CDR2 SYDVKM. There are 23 residues in the CDR3. In DNA form, the CDR3 reads TGTGCCAGCAGTTCAATAGCATCCGGGACTAGCGGGGGGCCCCTCCCTAGCACAGATACGCAGTATTTT. Its protein is CASSSIASGTSGGPLPSTDTQYF.

This chain joins TRBV30 and TRBJ2-2, with no clear D. Trimming left V 1 base short and J 0 bases short, with 3 bases between. CDR1 GTSNPN and CDR2 SVGIG come from the germline V gene (reference sequence). The CDR3 contains 13 residues. CDR3 bases: TGTGCCTGGAGTGGACCGAACACCGGGGAGCTGTTTTTT. Translating it yields CAWSGPNTGELFF.

The chain has TRBV29-1 and TRBJ2-1; D uncertain. Germline V gene data show CDR1 as SQVTM and CDR2 as ANQGSEA. The CDR3 loop spans 13 amino acids. Between the trimmed V and J ends, which lost 4 bases and 4 bases, there was a span of 11 bases. CDR3 sequence reads: CSVVPTLYNEQFF. Written as DNA, the CDR3 is TGCAGCGTTGTTCCCACGCTGTACAATGAGCAGTTCTTC.

The rearrangement uses TRBV13 and TRBJ2-5, with TRBD2 identical over 11 bases. CDR3 size: 17 residues. V lost 1 base, J lost 4 bases, and 8 bases stayed unmatched. CDR1 and CDR2 (germline): PRHDT, FYEKMQ (reference sequence). CDR3 region: CASSLEPLAGGAETQYF. CDR3 coding DNA: TGTGCCAGCAGCTTAGAGCCATTAGCGGGGGGGGCAGAGACCCAGTACTTC.

The chain carries TRBV5-1 and TRBJ2-1; maybe TRBD1 (6 bases). This CDR3 contains 14 residues. Trimming left V 2 bases short and J 5 bases short, with 11 bases between. CDR1 is SGHRS and CDR2 is YFSETQ in the germline V gene. CDR3 loop: CASSFLGQDNEQFF. The CDR3 bases are TGCGCCAGCAGCTTTTTGGGACAAGACAATGAGCAGTTCTTC.

The rearrangement links TRBV5-6 to TRBJ1-1, with D maybe TRBD1 (6 bases). Germline V lookup: CDR1 SGHDT, CDR2 YYEEEE. The V and J ends lost 3 bases and 0 bases respectively, with 12 bases between them. The CDR3 runs to 15 residues. The CDR3 is CASSWDTKVNTEAFF. CDR3 coding DNA: TGTGCCAGCAGCTGGGACACGAAAGTGAACACTGAAGCTTTCTTT. Full variable domain (missing parts from reference TRBV5-6 and TRBJ1-1): DAGVTQSPTHLIKTRGQQVTLRCSPKSGHDTVSWYQQALGQGPQFIFQYYEEEERQRGNFPDRFSGHQFPNYSSELNVNALLLGDSALYLCASSWDTKVNTEAFFGQGTRLTVV.

The chain is built from TRBV7-8 and TRBJ2-5; D tentatively fits TRBD1 or TRBD2 (5 bases each). The J call may be wrong; the DNA end is better matched by TRBJ2-7. CDR3 length: 14 amino acids. Germline loops: CDR1 SGHVS, CDR2 FQNEAQ. CDR3 amino acids: CASSRLRGDYEQYF. Written as DNA, the CDR3 is TGTGCCAGCAGCAGGCTCCGGGGCGATTACGAGCAGTACTTC.

This clone was seen only once. This rearrangement joins TRBV6-5 to TRBJ1-2; D uncertain. Germline CDR1 MNHEY, CDR2 SVGAGI. The ends were cut back, 4 bases at V and 0 bases at J, with 12 bases in the middle. This CDR3 is 15 amino acids long. The CDR3 is CASSWSHGANYGYTF. Written as DNA, the CDR3 is TGTGCCAGCAGTTGGTCCCACGGAGCTAACTATGGCTACACCTTC.

V is TRBV2 and J is TRBJ2-1; D unresolved. The CDR3 length is 18 residues. Per the germline V gene, CDR1 is SNHLY and CDR2 is FYNNEI. Between the trimmed V and J ends, which lost 3 bases and 3 bases, there was a span of 21 bases. The CDR3 sequence: CASSDFVGSWENYNEQFF. Written as DNA, the CDR3 is TGTGCCAGCAGTGACTTTGTGGGTAGCTGGGAAAACTACAATGAGCAGTTCTTC.

This chain connects TRBV7-9 to TRBJ2-5, with 9 bases aligning to TRBD2. J gave up 5 bases and V 4 bases, and 5 bases lay outside the gene matches. CDR1 is SEHNR, CDR2 FQNEAQ, per germline (reference sequence). This CDR3 is 14 amino acids long. The CDR3 nucleotides are TGTGCCAGCAGCTCCTCTCTAGCGGGGGAGACCCAGTACTTC. It specifies CASSSSLAGETQYF.

The chain has TRBV6-6 and TRBJ1-5; D might be TRBD1 (5 bases). The CDR3 is 14 amino acids. Per the germline V gene, CDR1 is MNHNY and CDR2 is SVGAGI (reference sequence). Trimming removed 4 bases from V and 7 bases from J, with 14 bases in between. The CDR3 DNA reads TGTGCCAGCAGTTCTTGGGGGTTTGACCAGCCCCAGCATTTT. This gives the protein CASSSWGFDQPQHF.

The J gene is TRBJ2-7, the V gene TRBV7-2; 7 positions agree with TRBD2. J gave up 6 bases and V 5 bases, and 10 bases lay outside the gene matches. Per the germline V gene, CDR1 is SGHTA and CDR2 is FQGNSA. CDR3 size: 14 residues. The CDR3 is CASSPGGGNGEQYF. CDR3 in DNA: TGTGCCAGCAGCCCTGGGGGGGGTAATGGCGAGCAGTACTTC. The full variable domain, completed using reference TRBV7-2 and TRBJ2-7, is GAGVSQSPSNKVTEKGKDVELRCDPISGHTALYWYRQSLGQGLEFLIYFQGNSAPDKSGLPSDRFSAERTGGSVSTLTIQRTQQEDSAVYLCASSPGGGNGEQYFGPGTRLTVT.

The rearrangement links TRBV19 to TRBJ1-6; D uncertain. This CDR3 spans 13 amino acids. V lost 8 bases and J 7 bases, leaving 12 bases between the germline ends. CDR1 and CDR2 (germline): LNHDA, SQIVND (reference sequence). CDR3 region: CASSGHLNSPLHF. CDR3 DNA sequence: TGTGCCAGTTCAGGCCACTTGAATTCACCCCTCCACTTT.

V and J are TRBV28 and TRBJ2-4; D remains ambiguous. V was pared by 1 base and J by 6 bases, with 4 bases between. CDR3 length: 12 amino acids. The germline V gene encodes CDR1 MDHEN and CDR2 SYDVKM. CDR3: CASSLLGNIQYF. DNA of the CDR3: TGTGCCAGCAGTTTATTAGGAAACATTCAGTACTTC.

The genes are TRBV2 and TRBJ1-2; 7 bases fit TRBD1. CDR1 and CDR2 (germline): SNHLY, FYNNEI. This CDR3 comprises 14 residues. V gave up 4 bases and J gave up 3 bases; unmatched junction bases: 5. The CDR3 region is CASSVGRGDYGYTF. The CDR3 region has the DNA TGTGCCAGCAGTGTGGGCAGGGGGGACTATGGCTACACCTTC. The full variable domain, with the rest looked up from reference TRBV2 and TRBJ1-2, is EPEVTQTPSHQVTQMGQEVILRCVPISNHLYFYWYRQILGQKVEFLVSFYNNEISEKSEIFDDQFSVERPDGSNFTLKIRSTKLEDSAMYFCASSVGRGDYGYTFGSGTRLTVV.